This T cell receptor beta chain was captured by sequencing in a study of blood T cell repertoires in COVID-19. Study background: Samples representing acute and convalescent COVID-19 were sourced from the United States, Italy and Spain. Sources were T cells, B-cell-depleted T cells, or PBMCs; the material itself was cDNA or gDNA.

Original processing methods: Nucleated cell number was recorded as an estimate derived from reference gene primer amplification. TCRdb keeps only in-frame clones here, not all; method: immunoSEQ multiplex PCR. Clonal size and the V and J genes are those of that table, whereas D and trimming came from the DNA. The sample carries 45,000 to 60,000 clones, roughly 80% recorded once. This clone was observed a handful of times. Germline CDR1 reads MDHEN; CDR2 reads SYDVKM. With 6 bases clipped from V and 5 bases from J, the junction kept 10 bases outside the gene matches. This CDR3 comprises 15 residues. The source material was peripheral blood. The TCR comes from a man aged 50 to 60 with acute or convalescent COVID-19. V usage is TRBV28 and J usage is TRBJ1-5, with TRBD1 identical over 7 bases. The CDR3 bases are TGTGCCAGCAGCCGAACGACAGGGCTCGATCAGCCCCAGCATTTT. Its protein product is CASSRTTGLDQPQHF.